These 3 T cell receptor beta chains share one sample of origin, sequenced in a study of shared clonotypes between healthy human individuals. The data were produced by immunoSEQ multiplex PCR, yet TCRdb's version contains in-frame clones alone and is incomplete. The sample includes around 1,900,000 clones, 90% to 95% of them seen just once. CD8 cells classed as naive were CD45RO-negative and positively selected for CCR7, excluding terminally differentiated effector memory CD45RA+ cells. Sequencing was done on a sample of naive CD8+ T cells from PBMCs. Receptors were obtained from a man between 18 and 35 years old in good health. Some clones in this sample may be carry-over from other donors' samples.

This chain connects TRBV5-6 to TRBJ2-7, with D maybe TRBD2 (5 bases). The CDR3 covers 16 residues. V dropped 0 bases and J dropped 1 base, with 14 bases sitting between them. Germline CDR1 and CDR2: SGHDT and YYEEEE. The CDR3 bases are TGTGCCAGCAGCTTGGTGGGAGCTCTGGGATCCTACGAGCAGTACTTC. Translation gives CASSLVGALGSYEQYF.

In the case of this clone: Other DNA sequences in the same sample also yield this CDR3. The rearrangement joins TRBV7-3 to TRBJ2-3; possible D gene TRBD1, 5 bases. CDR1 and CDR2 from the germline V gene are SGHTA and FQGTGA. Trimming stripped 1 base from V and 1 base from J, with 6 bases between. The CDR3 consists of 14 residues. In DNA form, the CDR3 reads TGTGCCAGCAGCTTAAGCAGGGGCACAGATACGCAGTATTTT. Its protein product is CASSLSRGTDTQYF.

The V and J genes are TRBV27 and TRBJ1-5, with D hard to call. V lost 5 bases and J 1 base, leaving 15 bases between the germline ends. The germline CDR1 and CDR2 sequences are MNHEY and SMNVEV (reference sequence). The CDR3 has 16 amino acids. For the CDR3, the DNA is TGTGCCAGCAGTCCCTTAGTGGGCCGGAGCAATCAGCCCCAGCATTTT. It yields the protein CASSPLVGRSNQPQHF.